One and the same sample provided the 32 T cell receptor beta chains below, sequenced in a study of T cells in Graves' hyperthyroidism and ophthalmopathy. RNA transcripts provided the source from which TCR beta CDR3 regions were amplified. Researchers ran a first-round RT-PCR on the TCR CDR3 using the HTBI primer set. TCRdb re-derived calls from the multiplex PCR reads in MiXCR, one entry per CDR3 protein. Of about 260,000 distinct CDR3 sequences in the sample, about a sixth are singletons; the top ten hold around 30%. The sample was blood. These TCRs come from a woman aged 18-29 years with Graves' ophthalmopathy.

This clonotype was counted at least ten times. The J gene is TRBJ1-2, the V gene TRBV28; 7 bases map to TRBD1. This CDR3 comprises 14 residues. The germline CDR1 and CDR2 sequences are MDHEN and SYDVKM. With V trimmed by 6 bases and J by 7 bases, 11 bases remained unmatched. The CDR3 DNA reads as TGTGCCAGCAGCACAGGGGCTGCAATAGGTGGCTACACCTTC. It specifies CASSTGAAIGGYTF.

This clonotype was detected ten times or more. The rearrangement joins TRBV4-3 to TRBJ1-1; 8 bases map to TRBD1. CDR3 length: 14 residues. V dropped 4 bases and J dropped 5; count of bases not matched to a gene: 6. Germline CDR1 reads LGHNA; CDR2 reads YSLEER. CDR3 in DNA: TGCGCCAGCAGCCTCCACAGGGGGGTTACTGAAGCTTTCTTT. Its protein is CASSLHRGVTEAFF.

This clonotype was picked up many times. V and J are TRBV3-1 and TRBJ1-2; 8 nucleotides match TRBD1. In germline, CDR1 is LGHDT, CDR2 YNNKEL (reference sequence). V lost 3 bases, J lost 5 bases, and 11 bases stayed unmatched. CDR3 length: 16 amino acids. The CDR3: CASSHTQGARRYGYTF. The CDR3 coding sequence is TGTGCCAGCAGCCACACTCAGGGGGCGCGAAGGTATGGCTACACCTTC.

This clonotype was observed a handful of times. The chain uses TRBV10-2 and TRBJ1-1; no definite D call. Deletions cut 6 bases from V and 7 bases from J, with 12 bases between. CDR1 WSHSY and CDR2 SAAADI come from the germline V gene. The CDR3 is 12 amino acids. CDR3 sequence reads: CASREGEGEAFF. The CDR3 nucleotides read TGCGCCAGCAGGGAAGGCGAGGGTGAAGCTTTCTTT.

This clonotype was seen repeatedly, ten times or more. The chain employs TRBV2 and TRBJ1-2; D is unresolved. The CDR3 spans 14 residues. Trimming removed 0 bases at V and 6 bases at J, with 11 bases between. CDR1 SNHLY and CDR2 FYNNEI come from the germline V gene. CDR3 protein: CASSEALSLDGYTF. The CDR3 DNA sequence: TGTGCCAGCAGTGAAGCGCTTTCTCTGGATGGCTACACCTTC.

This clonotype showed up many times. The chain has TRBV20-1 and TRBJ2-7; 8 positions agree with TRBD2. Germline trimming cut 6 bases from V and 5 bases from J; bases unmatched to any gene: 3. Germline V lookup: CDR1 DFQATT, CDR2 SNEGSKA (reference sequence). The CDR3 is made up of 11 amino acids. In DNA, the CDR3 is TGCAGTGCGCAGCGGGGGAACGAGCAGTACTTC. Amino acid sequence: CSAQRGNEQYF.

This clonotype has a count of ten or more. The chain recombines TRBV20-1 with TRBJ2-3; a possible D gene is TRBD1 (6 bases). The CDR3 runs to 14 residues. Trimming removed 5 bases at V and 3 bases at J, with 15 bases between. Germline loops: CDR1 DFQATT, CDR2 SNEGSKA (reference sequence). The CDR3 coding sequence is TGCAGTGCTTTTCGCCTAACAGGGACAGATACGCAGTATTTT. It encodes CSAFRLTGTDTQYF.

The chain couples TRBV13 to TRBJ2-2, with D hard to call. Trimming removed 6 bases from V and 6 bases from J, with 20 bases in between. CDR1 is PRHDT and CDR2 is FYEKMQ in the germline V gene (reference sequence). CDR3 size: 16 residues. This CDR3 reads CASSTTVLRTSGELFF. The CDR3 DNA reads TGTGCCAGCAGTACAACAGTTTTGCGAACCTCCGGGGAGCTGTTTTTT.

The gene calls are TRBV7-8 and TRBJ2-5, with TRBD1 identical over 7 bases. Trimming at V came to 5 bases and at J to 0 bases, leaving 3 bases not matched to a gene. This CDR3 has 14 residues. Germline V CDR1 and CDR2: SGHVS, FQNEAQ. Here the CDR3 reads CASSKDRHQETQYF. DNA of the CDR3: TGTGCCAGCAGCAAGGACAGGCACCAAGAGACCCAGTACTTC.

This clonotype was detected many times. The rearrangement links TRBV28 to TRBJ2-5; D possibly matches TRBD1 or TRBD2 (5 bases each). CDR1 and CDR2 from the germline V gene are MDHEN and SYDVKM. The CDR3 length is 14 residues. The ends were cut back, 8 bases at V and 6 bases at J, with 19 bases in the middle. The CDR3 is CASSRDPYSKTQYF. DNA for the CDR3: TGTGCCAGCTCACGGGACCCATACTCGAAGACCCAGTACTTC.

V gene TRBV11-2 combines with J gene TRBJ2-3; 10 nucleotides match TRBD2. Germline V gene lookup returns CDR1 SGHAT and CDR2 FQNNGV. The CDR3 loop spans 14 amino acids. V shed 6 bases, J shed 6 bases, and the junction held 6 bases outside the gene matches. DNA of the CDR3: TGTGCCAGCAGTGAAGCTAGCGGGGGTGATACGCAGTATTTT. It specifies CASSEASGGDTQYF.

This clonotype was seen at least ten times. The chain uses TRBV5-1 and TRBJ1-5; D possibly corresponds to TRBD1 (5 bases). CDR1 and CDR2 from the germline V gene are SGHRS and YFSETQ. CDR3 length equals 15 residues. V lost 5 bases to trimming and J lost 3 bases, with 15 bases between them. The CDR3, as DNA: TGCGCCAGCAGAAGGGACCAGGGCACCAATCAGCCCCAGCATTTT. This sequence encodes CASRRDQGTNQPQHF.

This clonotype was counted only a few times. The V call is TRBV20-1, the J call TRBJ2-2, with D possibly matching TRBD1 (5 bases). V lost 1 base to trimming and J lost 0 bases, with 9 bases between them. The CDR3 covers 15 residues. Germline CDR1 reads DFQATT; CDR2 reads SNEGSKA (reference sequence). CDR3 bases: TGCAGTGCTAGAGTAGGGGCGTCGAACACCGGGGAGCTGTTTTTT. It yields the protein CSARVGASNTGELFF.

The sample holds many counts of this clonotype. The chain links TRBV20-1 to TRBJ1-4, with D uncertain. Trimming cost V 0 bases and J 14 bases, with 7 bases left between them. Per the germline V gene, CDR1 is DFQATT and CDR2 is SNEGSKA (reference sequence). CDR3 length: 10 residues. The CDR3 spells CSAREEDLFF. The CDR3 region has the DNA TGCAGTGCTAGAGAGGAAGACCTGTTTTTT.

This clonotype was seen ten or more times. V and J are TRBV15 and TRBJ1-2; D gene uncertain. The CDR3 totals 14 residues. Trimming stripped 0 bases from V and 6 bases from J, with 11 bases between. Per germline, CDR1 LNHNV and CDR2 YYDKDF (reference sequence). The CDR3 loop is CATSRDLGWDGYTF. DNA of the CDR3: TGTGCCACCAGCAGAGATTTGGGTTGGGATGGCTACACCTTC.

This clonotype was detected many times. The V call is TRBV28, the J call TRBJ1-2; D is ambiguous. Germline values: CDR1 MDHEN, CDR2 SYDVKM. The V end lost 5 bases, the J end lost 8 bases, and 12 bases lay between the germline ends. The CDR3 consists of 12 residues. The CDR3, as DNA: TGTGCCAGCAGTCTCGGGCTCCTGGGCTACACCTTC. As protein: CASSLGLLGYTF.

This clonotype was seen a handful of times. This chain uses TRBV3-2 with TRBJ2-4; TRBD2, the table's D call, was not compared with the DNA. TRBV3-2 is tagged as a pseudogene. The CDR3 runs to 16 residues. CDR3 nucleotide sequence: TGTGCCAGCAGCCACAACAAGAGCGGGAGGGCCGACATTCAGTACTTC. Protein sequence: CASSHNKSGRADIQYF.

This clonotype showed up many times. The V call is TRBV9, the J call TRBJ2-1; D unclear. V lost 0 bases and J lost 2, with 18 bases in between. This CDR3 comprises 18 residues. Germline loops: CDR1 SGDLS, CDR2 YYNGEE. CDR3 loop: CASSVDLNSRVPYNEQFF. For the CDR3, the DNA is TGTGCCAGCAGCGTAGACCTCAACTCTAGAGTCCCCTACAATGAGCAGTTCTTC.

The chain carries TRBV9 and TRBJ2-2; D is unclear. CDR1 and CDR2 (germline): SGDLS, YYNGEE. V lost 4 bases, J lost 2 bases, and 18 bases lay in between. This CDR3 is 17 amino acids long. The CDR3 is CASSPVMITTNTGELFF. The CDR3 nucleotides read TGTGCCAGCAGCCCAGTCATGATAACTACCAACACCGGGGAGCTGTTTTTT. Full variable domain (rest looked up from reference TRBV9 and TRBJ2-2): DSGVTQTPKHLITATGQRVTLRCSPRSGDLSVYWYQQSLDQGLQFLIQYYNGEERAKGNILERFSAQQFPDLHSELNLSSLELGDSALYFCASSPVMITTNTGELFFGEGSRLTVL.

This clonotype was observed many times. J is TRBJ1-5 and V is TRBV6-1; 7 bases match TRBD1. In germline, CDR1 is MNHNS, CDR2 SASEGT. V shed 5 bases and J 4 bases; nucleotides not matched to a gene: 8. The CDR3 covers 15 residues. The CDR3 region is CASSLTGQINQPQHF. CDR3 bases: TGTGCCAGCAGTCTAACGGGACAGATAAATCAGCCCCAGCATTTT.

This clonotype was seen ten or more times. The chain's CDR3 is CASSEDLAGKNIQYF. The CDR3 DNA reads as TGTGCCAGCAGTGAAGACCTAGCGGGCAAAAACATTCAGTACTTC. The rearrangement uses TRBV6-1 and TRBJ2-4, with TRBD2 matching over 8 bases. The CDR3 has 15 residues. CDR1 is MNHNS and CDR2 is SASEGT in the germline V gene. J lost 3 bases, V lost 1 base, and 2 bases had no gene match.

The genes are TRBV20-1 and TRBJ2-7, with 12 bases fitting TRBD1. The CDR3 contains 14 residues. The junction had 8 bases not matched to a gene; V was cut back by 6 bases and J by 5 bases. CDR1 is DFQATT and CDR2 is SNEGSKA in the germline V gene (reference sequence). The CDR3 is CSAPRDRGLDEQYF. In nucleotides, the CDR3 is TGCAGTGCCCCCCGGGACAGGGGGCTTGACGAGCAGTACTTC.

This clonotype was counted at least ten times. The CDR3 sequence is CASSHGQGNTGELFF. CDR3 bases: TGCGCCAGCAGCCACGGGCAGGGTAACACCGGGGAGCTGTTTTTT. The chain carries TRBV5-1 and TRBJ2-2; possible D gene TRBD1, 5 bases. The V end lost 4 bases, the J end lost 2 bases, and 12 bases lay between the germline ends. The CDR3 spans 15 residues. Germline CDR1 is SGHRS and CDR2 is YFSETQ.

V usage is TRBV28 and J usage is TRBJ1-5, with 11 bases lining up with TRBD1. V trimming: 6 bases; J trimming: 7 bases; junction bases outside the gene matches: 11. CDR3 length equals 16 residues. Per the germline V gene, CDR1 is MDHEN and CDR2 is SYDVKM. The CDR3 DNA reads TGTGCCAGCAGATATGGGACAGGGGGAAGTCGGCAGCCCCAGCATTTT. This codes for CASRYGTGGSRQPQHF.

This clonotype turned up a few times. The chain combines TRBV5-6 with TRBJ2-4; maybe TRBD2 (6 bases). Germline V lookup: CDR1 SGHDT, CDR2 YYEEEE. This CDR3 contains 14 residues. The V end lost 6 bases, the J end lost 8 bases, and 18 bases lay between the germline ends. Here the CDR3 reads CASTSWGVRDIQYF. The CDR3 DNA sequence: TGTGCCAGCACGTCGTGGGGGGTCCGGGACATTCAGTACTTC.

This clonotype has a count of ten or more. CDR3 sequence reads: CASSPGISSAHGYTF. The CDR3 DNA follows: TGTGCCAGCAGTCCCGGGATCTCCTCGGCCCATGGCTACACCTTC. The J gene is TRBJ1-2, the V gene TRBV12-3 or TRBV12-4, with unresolved D. This CDR3 comprises 15 residues. Deletions cut 5 bases from V and 6 bases from J, with 19 bases between.

This clonotype appeared many times. The chain employs TRBV12-5 and TRBJ1-1; possibly TRBD1 for D (6 bases). Germline CDR1 is LGHNT and CDR2 is FRNRAP. V was clipped by 6 bases and J by 0 bases, with 8 bases between them. The CDR3 sequence is 13 residues long. The CDR3 bases are TGTGCTAGTGGGACAGGAGTGAACACTGAAGCTTTCTTT. Protein product: CASGTGVNTEAFF.

This clonotype was recorded many times. The rearrangement joins TRBV6-1 to TRBJ1-1, with a possible D match to TRBD1 (5 bases). Trimming took off 7 bases at V and 0 bases at J, with 18 bases between the two ends. Germline CDR1 MNHNS, CDR2 SASEGT. This CDR3 has 16 residues. In nucleotides, the CDR3 is TGTGCCAGCAACCTGGAGGGGCGCCGGCTGAACACTGAAGCTTTCTTT. It codes for CASNLEGRRLNTEAFF.

This clonotype was seen at least ten times. CDR3 amino acids: CATSRDQGNWQETQYF. DNA for the CDR3: TGTGCCACCAGCAGAGATCAAGGGAATTGGCAAGAGACCCAGTACTTC. This chain uses TRBV15 with TRBJ2-5; D is undetermined. The V gene's germline CDR1 is LNHNV and CDR2 YYDKDF (reference sequence). Trimming stripped 0 bases from V and 2 bases from J, with 13 bases between. The CDR3 covers 16 residues.

This clonotype was found many times. The chain employs TRBV30 and TRBJ2-3, with 9 bases that match TRBD2. The germline CDR1 and CDR2 sequences are GTSNPN and SVGIG (reference sequence). V shed 4 bases, J shed 2 bases, and the junction held 10 bases outside the gene matches. The CDR3 totals 16 residues. The CDR3: CAWTGLAEQYTDTQYF. CDR3 bases: TGTGCCTGGACGGGACTAGCAGAACAGTACACAGATACGCAGTATTTT.

This clonotype was counted a few times. A much bigger clone sits one base away, suggesting this may be a read error. The conserved phenylalanine or tryptophan is not found at the CDR3 terminus, so this likely reflects a read error. This chain links TRBV7-9 with TRBJ1-6, with D tentatively TRBD1 (5 bases). Germline lookup yields CDR1 SEHNR and CDR2 FQNEAQ (reference sequence). The CDR3 loop spans 17 amino acids. V lost 4 bases to trimming and J lost 0 bases, with 13 bases between them. This chain's CDR3 is CASSSGTASSYNSPLHS. The CDR3 nucleotides read TGTGCCAGCAGCTCTGGGACGGCCAGCTCCTATAATTCACCCCTCCACTCT.

This clonotype was recorded at least ten times. The gene calls are TRBV7-2 and TRBJ1-3; D unclear. The CDR3 is 14 amino acids. V was pared by 1 base and J by 0 bases, with 4 bases between. Per the germline V gene, CDR1 is SGHTA and CDR2 is FQGNSA. Written as DNA, the CDR3 is TGTGCCAGCAGCTTAGTTGCCTCTGGAAACACCATATATTTT. The encoded protein is CASSLVASGNTIYF.